This T cell receptor beta chain was identified in a study of T cell repertoires in cytomegalovirus infection. One entry per CDR3 protein, called by TCRdb with MiXCR from the reads. The table shows about 310,000 distinct CDR3 sequences, with around 9.1% occurring only once. After removal of 2 bases from V and 4 bases from J, the junction contained 6 bases not matched to a gene. This CDR3 is built from 15 residues. Looked up from germline, CDR1 is DFQATT and CDR2 is SNEGSKA (reference sequence). Source material: PBMCs. This clonotype originated in a human donor in good health (CMV status not recorded). Some clones in this sample may be carry-over from other donors' samples. This rearrangement joins TRBV20-1 to TRBJ1-4, with 8 nucleotides matching TRBD1. CDR3 sequence: CSARSPTGGNEKLFF. The CDR3 coding sequence is TGCAGTGCTAGAAGTCCCACAGGGGGTAATGAAAAACTGTTTTTT.